This TCR beta chain comes out of a study of blood T cells in healthy people across ages (dated by TCRdb to the mid-2010s). For the study in its entirety: In model experiments, template switching captured about one uniquely barcoded TCR beta cDNA molecule for every two T cells. The study analyzed two additional independent replicas of 1 million unique cDNA reads from the same blood draw for two donors, one aged 18 to 29 and one aged 80 or older. Using deep sequencing normalized with unique cDNA molecular identifiers, the study measured how TCR beta repertoire diversity changes with age. Donors were grouped into four age groups: young (average 16 years), middle-aged (less than 40), aged (roughly 62) and long-lived (around 82). To avoid experimental bias, donors of different ages were spread randomly across the sequencing lanes. Beyond this particular receptor, the publication reports: Observed TCR beta diversity per million T cells fell roughly linearly with age, and a significant reduction was already apparent by age around 44. Compared with the aged group, the long-lived group had more naive CD4+ T cells, fewer expanded clones and increased TCR diversity, a pattern suggesting age selection. Estimates of total diversity from one million sequenced T cells were regarded as lower bounds and underestimates. There was a strong correlation between observed TCR beta diversity and the percentage of naive T cells measured by flow cytometry. Because donor CMV infection status was unknown, age-related changes in expanded clonotypes were potentially confounded. Because profiling used bulk unsorted PBMCs, naive and antigen-experienced compartments could not be compared conclusively.

The donors were roughly 40 Caucasian individuals from Russia, aged roughly 6 to 100 years, who were systemically healthy. Each donor gave about 9.2 milliliters of peripheral blood, drawn into EDTA-treated Vacutainer tubes. Ficoll-Paque density-gradient centrifugation was used to isolate PBMCs, with at least 6 million per sample. Total RNA, at least 5.5 micrograms per sample, was extracted from PBMCs with Trizol reagent. For every donor, flow cytometry on a PBMC aliquot measured the percentage of naive CD45RAhigh/CD27high T cells. Sequences SQVTM (CDR1) and ANQGSEA (CDR2) are obtained from the germline V gene. Including the terminal cysteine and phenylalanine, the CDR3 comprises 14 residues. The sequence is cut down to CDR3 DNA, 42 bases in frame from base 1. V and J are truncated by 0 bases and 2 bases respectively, leaving an intervening sequence of 10 bases. Library preparation employed 5' RACE. The run used an Illumina HiSeq 2500. A second PCR of about 7 to 12 cycles was performed with a sample-barcoded 5' primer and a J-beta primer mix. Each TCR beta cDNA molecule received a unique molecular identifier from a template-switch 5' adaptor carrying 12 random nucleotides. Each sample yielded at least 3 million CDR3-containing paired-end reads. First-strand cDNA was synthesized from all RNA with the Mint cDNA synthesis kit, primed by a TRBC-specific oligonucleotide. Following uracil-DNA glycosylase treatment, a first 18-cycle PCR with universal primers M1SS and BC2_uni_R was performed on all cDNA. As for how the authors treated the data: For normalization, 1 million high-quality reads were randomly selected from each sample, with every read carrying a distinct molecular identifier. Reads sharing molecular identifiers were discarded rather than binned into consensus sequences. MiTCR, set to a Q25 quality threshold and the strictest error-elimination algorithm, was used for CDR3 identification, clonotype clustering and error correction. A nonparametric unseen species model with Euler transformation was used to estimate a lower bound on total TCR beta diversity. TCRdb reran the public reads through fastp at Q25 and MiXCR, keeping productive beta chains. Records with the same CDR3 protein are collapsed into one entry carrying the most frequent genes and DNA. The V and J calls here are based on TCRdb, not the publication. The sample data list fewer than 900,000 distinct CDR3 sequences, and about 36% of these were observed just once. Together, the top ten hold 13% of the sample.

This clonotype appeared a few times. Its antigen has not been determined. Base qualities are not provided; no much larger clone lies one nucleotide away. The V and J genes are TRBV29-1 and TRBJ2-5; TRBD1 is possibly the D segment (5 matching bases). Sequenced input: blood. The source of this sequence is a young man in good health. The CDR3 loop reads CSVEDTDIQETQYF. In nucleotide form, the sequence is TGCAGCGTTGAAGATACGGACATTCAAGAGACCCAGTACTTC.